The 2 T cell receptor beta chains reported below all come from one sample, sequenced in a study of blood T cell repertoires in COVID-19. Assay: immunoSEQ multiplex PCR; the TCRdb copy retains only in-frame clones and omits some. This sample has some 350,000 clones, with about 89% found just once. Material: peripheral blood. These TCRs come from a woman younger than 45 with COVID-19, enrolled during active disease.

The V call is TRBV6-5, the J call TRBJ2-5, with 7 bases fitting TRBD2. V dropped 5 bases and J dropped 3; count of bases not matched to a gene: 9. Germline V gene sequence: CDR1 MNHEY, CDR2 SVGAGI. The CDR3 totals 15 residues. CDR3: CASSRDYGPEETQYF. The CDR3 coding sequence is TGTGCCAGCAGTAGGGACTATGGTCCCGAAGAGACCCAGTACTTC.

This chain connects TRBV11-2 to TRBJ1-1; D possibly corresponds to TRBD1 (5 bases). V lost 6 bases and J 10 bases, leaving 21 bases between the germline ends. The CDR3 loop spans 14 amino acids. The germline CDR1 and CDR2 sequences are SGHAT and FQNNGV. The chain's CDR3 is CASRGDRDSGGAFF. For the CDR3, the DNA is TGTGCCAGCAGGGGGGACCGGGACTCCGGGGGAGCTTTCTTT. Full variable domain (remainder filled in from reference TRBV11-2 and TRBJ1-1): EAGVAQSPRYKIIEKRQSVAFWCNPISGHATLYWYQQILGQGPKLLIQFQNNGVVDDSQLPKDRFSAERLKGVDSTLKIQPAKLEDSAVYLCASRGDRDSGGAFFGQGTRLTVV.